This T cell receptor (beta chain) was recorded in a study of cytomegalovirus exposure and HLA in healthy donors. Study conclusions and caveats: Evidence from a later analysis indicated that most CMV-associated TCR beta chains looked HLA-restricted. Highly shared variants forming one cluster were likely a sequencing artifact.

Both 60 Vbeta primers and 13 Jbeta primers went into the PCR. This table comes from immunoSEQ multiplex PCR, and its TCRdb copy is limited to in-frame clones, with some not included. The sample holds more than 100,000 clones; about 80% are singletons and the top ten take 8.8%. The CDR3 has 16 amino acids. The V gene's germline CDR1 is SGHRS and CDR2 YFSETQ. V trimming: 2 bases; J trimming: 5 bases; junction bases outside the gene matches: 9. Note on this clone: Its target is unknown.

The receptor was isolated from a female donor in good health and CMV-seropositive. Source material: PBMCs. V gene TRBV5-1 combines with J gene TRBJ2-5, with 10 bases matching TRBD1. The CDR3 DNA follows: TGCGCCAGCAGCTTCGCCGGGACAGGGGTCCGGGAGACCCAGTACTTC. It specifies CASSFAGTGVRETQYF.